Below, 22 T cell receptor beta chains from the same sample are listed, as sequenced in a study of blood T cell repertoires in COVID-19. TCRdb keeps only in-frame clones here, not all; method: immunoSEQ multiplex PCR. The table includes around 310,000 clones, roughly 90% detected once. Sequenced sample: peripheral blood. The receptors were gathered from a woman between 45 and 65 years old with active or convalescent COVID-19.

The chain links TRBV6-5 to TRBJ2-1, with TRBD2 identical over 8 bases. This CDR3 region has 15 residues. The V and J ends lost 4 bases and 9 bases, in that order; junction bases with no gene match: 11. The germline gives CDR1 MNHEY, CDR2 SVGAGI. CDR3 amino acids: CASSWVGGAPGEQFF. CDR3 DNA sequence: TGTGCCAGCAGTTGGGTCGGGGGGGCCCCTGGTGAGCAGTTCTTC.

J is TRBJ2-2 and V is TRBV6-2 or TRBV6-3; D might be TRBD1 (5 bases). Germline V gene data show CDR1 as MNHEY and CDR2 as SVGEGT. This CDR3 has 15 amino acids. Trimming took 2 bases from V and 5 from J, leaving 12 bases between them. For the CDR3, the DNA is TGTGCCAGCAGTTACGTGGACACATTAACCGGGGAGCTGTTTTTT. It is translated as CASSYVDTLTGELFF.

Points on this clone: This sample includes further DNA sequences coding for the same CDR3. The DNA of the CDR3 is TGTGCCAGCAGCTTAGTGCGGGAGGAGACCCAGTACTTC. Amino acids: CASSLVREETQYF. The chain combines TRBV7-2 with TRBJ2-5; 7 bases are a match to TRBD2. Trimming took 1 base from V and 5 from J; bases not matched to a gene: 1. This CDR3 region has 13 residues. Germline lookup yields CDR1 SGHTA and CDR2 FQGNSA.

The chain links TRBV7-8 to TRBJ2-7; no definite D call. The V gene lost 0 bases and the J gene lost 3 bases, with 3 bases spanning the gap. This CDR3 is built from 12 residues. Germline CDR1 reads SGHVS; CDR2 reads FQNEAQ. CDR3 in DNA: TGTGCCAGCAGCTTAGCTAACTACGAGCAGTACTTC. Protein product: CASSLANYEQYF.

The chain has TRBV30 and TRBJ2-7; the D gene is possibly TRBD2 (6 bases). The CDR3 has 19 residues. From germline, CDR1 is GTSNPN and CDR2 SVGIG (reference sequence). Trimming left V 3 bases short and J 0 bases short, with 27 bases between. This CDR3 reads CAWRKSEGWDPVPSYEQYF. The CDR3, as DNA: TGTGCCTGGAGAAAGTCGGAGGGGTGGGACCCCGTCCCCTCCTACGAGCAGTACTTC. Looking up the rest from reference TRBV30 and TRBJ2-7 gives the full variable domain: SQTIHQWPATLVQPVGSPLSLECTVEGTSNPNLYWYRQAAGRGLQLLFYSVGIGQISSEVPQNLSASRPQDRQFILSSKKLLLSDSGFYLCAWRKSEGWDPVPSYEQYFGPGTRLTVT.

This chain connects TRBV30 to TRBJ1-2; the D is unclear. The CDR3 sequence is 13 residues long. V was shortened by 0 bases and J by 3 bases, with 8 bases between the two germline ends. Per the germline V gene, CDR1 is GTSNPN and CDR2 is SVGIG (reference sequence). The CDR3 sequence is CAWSVGSDYGYTF. In DNA form, the CDR3 reads TGTGCCTGGAGTGTAGGGAGTGACTATGGCTACACCTTC.

The V and J genes are TRBV3-1 (or the pseudogene TRBV3-2) and TRBJ2-7; D is perhaps TRBD2 (5 bases). Germline-derived CDR1 and CDR2 are LGHDT and YNNKEL (reference sequence). CDR3 size: 14 residues. V was cut by 11 bases and J by 2 bases, with 19 bases left in between. CDR3 DNA sequence: TGTGCCCCACCCACCCCCGGGATCCCCTACGAGCAGTACTTC. It specifies CAPPTPGIPYEQYF.

This chain links TRBV16 with TRBJ2-7, with D perhaps matching TRBD2 (6 bases). Germline V lookup: CDR1 KGHSY, CDR2 FQNENV. The CDR3 runs 15 residues. V lost 4 bases to trimming and J lost 4 bases, with 17 bases between them. The CDR3 DNA reads as TGTGCCAGCAGCCTTAACCCACATGGGGGGTACGAGCAGTACTTC. Protein product: CASSLNPHGGYEQYF.

The V and J genes are TRBV6-2 or TRBV6-3 and TRBJ2-7, with TRBD1 as a possible D gene (5 bases). Germline loops: CDR1 MNHEY, CDR2 SVGEGT. The CDR3 runs 15 residues. V was cut by 5 bases and J by 6 bases, with 20 bases left in between. CDR3 sequence (DNA): TGTGCCAGCAGTCCCCTAGACAGTGCAAGAGGCGAGCAGTACTTC. It codes for CASSPLDSARGEQYF.

There are a few counts of this clone. This chain joins TRBV14 and TRBJ2-7, with 10 bases aligning to TRBD2. J lost 1 base, V lost 8 bases, and 2 bases had no gene match. CDR1 is SGHDN and CDR2 is FVKESK in the germline V gene. The CDR3 runs to 13 residues. CDR3 in amino acids: CASRTSGSYEQYF. CDR3 in DNA: TGTGCCAGCCGGACTAGCGGATCCTACGAGCAGTACTTC.

This clone occurred a few times. This chain connects TRBV6-2 or TRBV6-3 to TRBJ1-5, with 7 bases matching TRBD1. This CDR3 spans 17 amino acids. CDR1 and CDR2 from the germline V gene are MNHEY and SVGEGT. V was pared by 6 bases and J by 2 bases, with 13 bases of the junction left unmatched. The CDR3 spells CASSPARQGLGNQPQHF. For the CDR3, the DNA is TGTGCCAGCAGCCCCGCTAGACAGGGATTGGGCAATCAGCCCCAGCATTTT.

V usage is TRBV14 and J usage is TRBJ2-3; 10 bases line up with TRBD2. Per germline, CDR1 SGHDN and CDR2 FVKESK. The CDR3 has 14 amino acids. J gave up 5 bases and V 4 bases, and 3 bases lay outside the gene matches. The CDR3 region has the DNA TGTGCCAGCAGCCTTGCTAGCGGGAGAGATACGCAGTATTTT. This translates into CASSLASGRDTQYF.

The chain's CDR3 is CASSIPDRGLAEAFF. The DNA of the CDR3 is TGTGCCAGTAGTATCCCGGACAGGGGGCTCGCTGAAGCTTTCTTT. The chain uses TRBV19 and TRBJ1-1, with 11 bases matching TRBD1. Germline V gene data show CDR1 as LNHDA and CDR2 as SQIVND (reference sequence). The CDR3 runs 15 residues. Trimming took 3 bases from V and 6 from J; bases not matched to a gene: 6.

This clone was counted a few times. The chain recombines TRBV23-1 with TRBJ1-1, with a weak D call TRBD1 (5 bases). TRBV23-1 is noted as an ORF with a role that remains uncertain. The germline V and J ends were trimmed by 0 bases and 1 base, with 24 bases remaining between them. There are 20 residues in the CDR3. The CDR3: CASSQSGRAIACVWNTEAFF. The DNA for the CDR3 is TGCGCCAGCAGTCAATCGGGCAGGGCGATCGCCTGTGTTTGGAACACTGAAGCTTTCTTT.

This clone has a handful of counts. V gene TRBV6-2 or TRBV6-3 combines with J gene TRBJ1-4; 11 bases line up with TRBD1. Germline V lookup: CDR1 MNHEY, CDR2 SVGEGT. V dropped 5 bases and J dropped 7; count of bases not matched to a gene: 3. The CDR3 totals 14 residues. The CDR3 sequence is CASSDGTGGEKLFF. The CDR3 nucleotides read TGTGCCAGCAGTGACGGGACAGGGGGTGAAAAACTGTTTTTT.

This rearrangement joins TRBV29-1 to TRBJ1-1; 9 nucleotides agree with TRBD1. J gave up 1 base and V 4 bases, and 4 bases lay outside the gene matches. The CDR3 runs to 14 residues. Looked up from germline, CDR1 is SQVTM and CDR2 is ANQGSEA. CDR3 DNA sequence: TGCAGCGTTGTAAGACAGGGGGGGAACACTGAAGCTTTCTTT. This translates into CSVVRQGGNTEAFF. The whole variable domain, filled in from reference TRBV29-1 and TRBJ1-1, reads SAVISQKPSRDICQRGTSLTIQCQVDSQVTMMFWYRQQPGQSLTLIATANQGSEATYESGFVIDKFPISRPNLTFSTLTVSNMSPEDSSIYLCSVVRQGGNTEAFFGQGTRLTVV.

The CDR3 sequence: CASSLNPTGYGYTF. The DNA for the CDR3 is TGTGCCAGCAGCTTAAATCCGACAGGGTATGGCTACACCTTC. V gene TRBV7-3 combines with J gene TRBJ1-2, with 7 bases identical to TRBD1. V shed 1 base, J shed 5 bases, and the junction held 4 bases outside the gene matches. The germline V gene has CDR1 SGHTA and CDR2 FQGTGA. The CDR3 sequence is 14 residues long.

V is TRBV9 and J is TRBJ2-7, with D perhaps matching TRBD2 (5 bases). The V gene lost 0 bases and the J gene lost 6 bases, with 16 bases spanning the gap. The CDR3 contains 15 residues. CDR1 is SGDLS and CDR2 is YYNGEE in the germline V gene. Here the CDR3 reads CASSVDKGVGREQYF. In DNA form, the CDR3 reads TGTGCCAGCAGCGTAGACAAGGGAGTTGGTCGCGAGCAGTACTTC. The entire variable domain, with the rest obtained from reference TRBV9 and TRBJ2-7, is as follows: DSGVTQTPKHLITATGQRVTLRCSPRSGDLSVYWYQQSLDQGLQFLIQYYNGEERAKGNILERFSAQQFPDLHSELNLSSLELGDSALYFCASSVDKGVGREQYFGPGTRLTVT.

This rearrangement joins TRBV9 to TRBJ1-1; possibly TRBD1 for D (5 bases). The CDR3 is 14 residues long. CDR1 and CDR2 (germline): SGDLS, YYNGEE. V gave up 3 bases and J gave up 1 base, with 10 bases separating them. CDR3 protein: CASSGSQGNTEAFF. CDR3 nucleotide sequence: TGTGCCAGCAGCGGGAGTCAGGGGAACACTGAAGCTTTCTTT. Full variable domain (rest looked up from reference TRBV9 and TRBJ1-1): DSGVTQTPKHLITATGQRVTLRCSPRSGDLSVYWYQQSLDQGLQFLIQYYNGEERAKGNILERFSAQQFPDLHSELNLSSLELGDSALYFCASSGSQGNTEAFFGQGTRLTVV.

This chain links TRBV11-2 with TRBJ1-1, with 7 bases identical to TRBD1. The V gene's germline CDR1 is SGHAT and CDR2 FQNNGV. V was pared by 5 bases and J by 1 base, with 7 bases of the junction left unmatched. This CDR3 is 15 amino acids long. CDR3: CASSPRRTGNTEAFF. CDR3 sequence (DNA): TGTGCCAGCAGCCCCCGGAGGACAGGGAACACTGAAGCTTTCTTT.

The rearrangement joins TRBV28 to TRBJ1-6; 7 bases agree with TRBD1. The V gene end was trimmed by 4 bases and the J gene end by 10 bases; junction bases not matched to a gene: 10. The CDR3 consists of 15 residues. CDR1 and CDR2 (germline): MDHEN, SYDVKM. CDR3 nucleotide sequence: TGTGCCAGCAGTTCGTCCGGGACAGATTTCTCACCCCTCCACTTT. Translation: CASSSSGTDFSPLHF.

This rearrangement joins TRBV5-1 to TRBJ1-5; TRBD1 matches at 7 bases. The CDR3 has 15 residues. Germline CDR1 and CDR2: SGHRS and YFSETQ. The ends lost 0 bases at V and 6 bases at J; junction bases unmatched: 6. For the CDR3, the DNA is TGCGCCAGCAGCTTGGAAGGGGGCAGGGGTCAGCCCCAGCATTTT. This codes for CASSLEGGRGQPQHF. The full variable domain, rest sourced from reference TRBV5-1 and TRBJ1-5, is KAGVTQTPRYLIKTRGQQVTLSCSPISGHRSVSWYQQTPGQGLQFLFEYFSETQRNKGNFPGRFSGRQFSNSRSEMNVSTLELGDSALYLCASSLEGGRGQPQHFGDGTRLSIL.